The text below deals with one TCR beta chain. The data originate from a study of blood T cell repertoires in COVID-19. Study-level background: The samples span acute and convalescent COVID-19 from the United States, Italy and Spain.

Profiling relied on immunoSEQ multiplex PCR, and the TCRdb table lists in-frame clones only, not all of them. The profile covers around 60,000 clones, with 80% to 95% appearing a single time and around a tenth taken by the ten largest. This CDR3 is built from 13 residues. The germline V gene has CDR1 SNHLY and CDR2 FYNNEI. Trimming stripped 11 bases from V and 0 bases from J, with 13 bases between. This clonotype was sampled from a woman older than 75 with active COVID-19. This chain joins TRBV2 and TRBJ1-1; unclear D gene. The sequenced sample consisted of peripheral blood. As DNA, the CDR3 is TGTGCCGGACTATCCGGGATGAACACTGAAGCTTTCTTT. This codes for CAGLSGMNTEAFF.